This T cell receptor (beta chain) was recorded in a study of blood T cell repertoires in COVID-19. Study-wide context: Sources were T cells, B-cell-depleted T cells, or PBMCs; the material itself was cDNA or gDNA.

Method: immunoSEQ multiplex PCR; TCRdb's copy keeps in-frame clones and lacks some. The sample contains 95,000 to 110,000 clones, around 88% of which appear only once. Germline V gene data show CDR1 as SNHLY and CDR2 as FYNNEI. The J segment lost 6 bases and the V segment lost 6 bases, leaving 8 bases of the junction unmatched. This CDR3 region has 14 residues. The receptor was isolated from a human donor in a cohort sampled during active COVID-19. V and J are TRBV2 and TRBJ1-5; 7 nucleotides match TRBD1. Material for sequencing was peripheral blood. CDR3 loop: CASRDAGGGQPQHF. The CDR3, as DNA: TGTGCCAGCAGGGACGCAGGGGGTGGTCAGCCCCAGCATTTT.